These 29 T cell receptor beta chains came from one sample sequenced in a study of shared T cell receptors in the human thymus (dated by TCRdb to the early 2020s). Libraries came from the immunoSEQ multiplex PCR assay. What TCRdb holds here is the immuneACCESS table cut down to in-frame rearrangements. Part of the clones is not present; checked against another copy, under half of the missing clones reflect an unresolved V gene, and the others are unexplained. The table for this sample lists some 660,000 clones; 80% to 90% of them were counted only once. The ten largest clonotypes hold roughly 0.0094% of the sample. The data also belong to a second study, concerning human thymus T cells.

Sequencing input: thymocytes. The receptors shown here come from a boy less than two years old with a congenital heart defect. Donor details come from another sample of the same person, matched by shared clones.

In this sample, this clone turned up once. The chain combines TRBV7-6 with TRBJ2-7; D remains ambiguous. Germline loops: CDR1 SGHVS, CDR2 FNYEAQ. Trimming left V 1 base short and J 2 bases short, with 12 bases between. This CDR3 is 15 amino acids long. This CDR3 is CASSLGPAQTYEQYF. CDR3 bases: TGTGCCAGCAGCTTAGGTCCAGCGCAAACCTACGAGCAGTACTTC.

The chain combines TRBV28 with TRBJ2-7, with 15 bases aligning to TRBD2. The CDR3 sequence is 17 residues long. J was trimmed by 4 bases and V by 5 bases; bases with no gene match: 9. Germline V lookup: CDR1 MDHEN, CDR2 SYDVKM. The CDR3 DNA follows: TGTGCCAGCAGTCCAGGACTAGCGGGAGGGCTCCTATACGAGCAGTACTTC. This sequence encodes CASSPGLAGGLLYEQYF.

The CDR3 region has the DNA TGTGCCAGCAGTTCCTCGACAGGGTCCTACGAGCAGTACTTC. Translated: CASSSSTGSYEQYF. The chain uses TRBV6-5 and TRBJ2-7, with 7 bases lining up with TRBD1. The CDR3 is made up of 14 amino acids. Trimming removed 4 bases from V and 1 base from J; junction bases left unmatched: 4. Germline CDR1 and CDR2: MNHEY and SVGAGI.

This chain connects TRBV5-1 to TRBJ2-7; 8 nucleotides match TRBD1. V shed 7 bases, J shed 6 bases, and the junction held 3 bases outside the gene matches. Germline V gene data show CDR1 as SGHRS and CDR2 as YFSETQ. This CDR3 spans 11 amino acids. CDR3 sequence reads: CASGDRGEQYF. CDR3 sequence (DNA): TGCGCCAGCGGAGACAGGGGCGAGCAGTACTTC.

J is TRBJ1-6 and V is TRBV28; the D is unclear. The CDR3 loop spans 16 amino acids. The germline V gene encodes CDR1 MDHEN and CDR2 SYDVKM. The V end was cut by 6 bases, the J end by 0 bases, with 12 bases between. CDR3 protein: CASRTEGGSYNSPLHF. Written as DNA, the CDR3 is TGTGCCAGCAGGACGGAGGGCGGCTCCTATAATTCACCCCTCCACTTT.

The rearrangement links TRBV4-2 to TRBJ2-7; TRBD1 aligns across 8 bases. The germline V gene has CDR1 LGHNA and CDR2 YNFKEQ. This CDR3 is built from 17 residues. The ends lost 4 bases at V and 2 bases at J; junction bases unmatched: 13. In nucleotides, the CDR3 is TGTGCCAGCAGCCCACAACCCGGGGGACAGGACACCTACGAGCAGTACTTC. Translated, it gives CASSPQPGGQDTYEQYF.

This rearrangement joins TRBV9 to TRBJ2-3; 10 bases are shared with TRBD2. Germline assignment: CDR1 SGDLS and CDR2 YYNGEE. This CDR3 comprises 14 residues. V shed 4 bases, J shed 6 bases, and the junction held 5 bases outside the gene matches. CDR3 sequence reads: CASSSSGSADTQYF. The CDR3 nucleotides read TGTGCCAGCAGCTCTAGCGGGAGTGCGGATACGCAGTATTTT.

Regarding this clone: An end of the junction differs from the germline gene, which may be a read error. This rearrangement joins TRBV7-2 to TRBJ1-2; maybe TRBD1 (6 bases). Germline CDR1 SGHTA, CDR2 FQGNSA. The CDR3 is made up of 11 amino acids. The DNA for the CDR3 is TGTGCCAGCAGCTTAGCGAGGGGGATTGCCTTC. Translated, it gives CASSLARGIAF.

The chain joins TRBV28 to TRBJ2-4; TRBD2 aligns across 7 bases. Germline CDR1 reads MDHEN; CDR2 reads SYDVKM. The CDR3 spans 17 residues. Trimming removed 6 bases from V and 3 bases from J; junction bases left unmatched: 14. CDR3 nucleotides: TGTGCCAGCAGCCCAAAGCGGGATCAAGGAGGCAAAAACATTCAGTACTTC. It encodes CASSPKRDQGGKNIQYF.

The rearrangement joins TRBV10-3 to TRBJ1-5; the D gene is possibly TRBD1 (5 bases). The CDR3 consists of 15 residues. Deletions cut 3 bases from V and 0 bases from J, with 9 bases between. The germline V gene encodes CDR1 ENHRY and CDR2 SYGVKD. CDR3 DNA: TGTGCCATCAGTGATCGCGGGGGTAGCAATCAGCCCCAGCATTTT. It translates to CAISDRGGSNQPQHF.

The CDR3 DNA reads TGTGCCAGCAGCTTATTATTCGGGGACACCATATATTTT. It codes for CASSLLFGDTIYF. The chain links TRBV13 to TRBJ1-3; D is unclear. V was shortened by 2 bases and J by 8 bases, with 10 bases between the two germline ends. Per germline, CDR1 PRHDT and CDR2 FYEKMQ (reference sequence). This CDR3 is 13 amino acids long.

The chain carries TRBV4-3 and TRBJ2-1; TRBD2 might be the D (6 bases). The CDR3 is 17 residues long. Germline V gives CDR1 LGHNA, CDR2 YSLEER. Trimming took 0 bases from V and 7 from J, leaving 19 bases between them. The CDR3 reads CASSQDKGPTSSNEQFF. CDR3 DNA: TGCGCCAGCAGCCAAGATAAGGGGCCGACTAGTTCGAATGAGCAGTTCTTC.

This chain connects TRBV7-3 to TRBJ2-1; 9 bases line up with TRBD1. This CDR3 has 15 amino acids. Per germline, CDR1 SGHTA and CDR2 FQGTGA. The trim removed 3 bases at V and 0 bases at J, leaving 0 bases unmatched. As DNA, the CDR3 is TGTGCCAGCAGCTTGACAGGGGGCTCCTACAATGAGCAGTTCTTC. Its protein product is CASSLTGGSYNEQFF.

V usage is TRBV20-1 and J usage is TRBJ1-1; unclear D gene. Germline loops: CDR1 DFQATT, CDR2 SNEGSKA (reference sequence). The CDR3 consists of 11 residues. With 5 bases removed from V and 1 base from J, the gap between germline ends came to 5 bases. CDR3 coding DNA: TGCAGTGCTGCAGGGAACACTGAAGCTTTCTTT. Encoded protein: CSAAGNTEAFF.

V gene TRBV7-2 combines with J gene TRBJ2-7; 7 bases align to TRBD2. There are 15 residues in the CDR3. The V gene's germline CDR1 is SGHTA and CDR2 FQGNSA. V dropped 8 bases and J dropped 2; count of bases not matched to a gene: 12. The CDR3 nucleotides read TGTGCCAGCGGCAAGGGGAGGGCGCGGGCCTACGAGCAGTACTTC. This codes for CASGKGRARAYEQYF.

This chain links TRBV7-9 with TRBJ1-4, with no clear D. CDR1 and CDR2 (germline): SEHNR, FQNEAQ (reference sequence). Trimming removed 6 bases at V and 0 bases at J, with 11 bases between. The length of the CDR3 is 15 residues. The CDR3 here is CASREETATNEKLFF. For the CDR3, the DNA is TGTGCCAGCAGGGAGGAAACTGCAACTAATGAAAAACTGTTTTTT.

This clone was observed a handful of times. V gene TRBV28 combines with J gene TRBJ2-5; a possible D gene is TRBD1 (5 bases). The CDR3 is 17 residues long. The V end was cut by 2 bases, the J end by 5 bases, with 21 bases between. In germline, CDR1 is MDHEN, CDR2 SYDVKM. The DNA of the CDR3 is TGTGCCAGCAGTTTAGCGAAAGGGGCAGATTCGTCGGAGACCCAGTACTTC. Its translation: CASSLAKGADSSETQYF.

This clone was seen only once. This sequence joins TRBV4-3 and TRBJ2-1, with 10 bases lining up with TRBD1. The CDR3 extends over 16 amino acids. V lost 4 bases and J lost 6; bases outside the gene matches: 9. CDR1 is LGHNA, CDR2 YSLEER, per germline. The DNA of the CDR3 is TGCGCCAGCAGCCCGCCCCCGGGACAGGGGACCAATGAGCAGTTCTTC. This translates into CASSPPPGQGTNEQFF.

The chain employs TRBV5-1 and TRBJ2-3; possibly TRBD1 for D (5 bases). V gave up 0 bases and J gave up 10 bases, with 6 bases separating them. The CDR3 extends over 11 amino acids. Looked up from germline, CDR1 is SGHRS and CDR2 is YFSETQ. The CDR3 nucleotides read TGCGCCAGCAGCTTGGAACAGGCGCAGTATTTT. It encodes CASSLEQAQYF.

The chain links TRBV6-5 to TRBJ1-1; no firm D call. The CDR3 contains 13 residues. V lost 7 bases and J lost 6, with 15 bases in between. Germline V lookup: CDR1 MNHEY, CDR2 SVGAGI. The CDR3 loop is CASISPGRAEAFF. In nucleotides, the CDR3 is TGTGCCAGCATCTCCCCCGGGCGGGCTGAAGCTTTCTTT.

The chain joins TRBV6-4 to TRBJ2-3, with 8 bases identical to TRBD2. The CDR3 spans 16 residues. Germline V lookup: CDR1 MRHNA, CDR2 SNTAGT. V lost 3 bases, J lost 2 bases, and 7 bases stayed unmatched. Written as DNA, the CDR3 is TGTGCCAGCAGTGAGACGGAACTAGCGGACACAGATACGCAGTATTTT. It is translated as CASSETELADTDTQYF.

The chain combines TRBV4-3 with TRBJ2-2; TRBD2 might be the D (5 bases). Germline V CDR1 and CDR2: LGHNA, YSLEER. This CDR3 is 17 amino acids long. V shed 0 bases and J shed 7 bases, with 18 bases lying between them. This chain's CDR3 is CASSQDGVAARGGELFF. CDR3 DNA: TGCGCCAGCAGCCAAGATGGGGTTGCAGCCCGGGGCGGGGAGCTGTTTTTT.

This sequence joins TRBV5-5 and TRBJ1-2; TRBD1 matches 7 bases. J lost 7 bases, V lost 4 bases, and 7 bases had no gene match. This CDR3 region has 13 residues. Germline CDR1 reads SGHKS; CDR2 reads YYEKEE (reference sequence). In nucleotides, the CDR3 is TGTGCCAGCAGCAAAGGGACAGCCCGTGGCTACACCTTC. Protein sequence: CASSKGTARGYTF.

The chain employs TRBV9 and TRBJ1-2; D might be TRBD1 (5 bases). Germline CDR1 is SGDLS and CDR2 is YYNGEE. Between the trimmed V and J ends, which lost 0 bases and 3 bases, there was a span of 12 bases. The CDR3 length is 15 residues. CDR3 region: CASSVEETVDYGYTF. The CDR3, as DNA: TGTGCCAGCAGCGTAGAGGAGACAGTTGACTATGGCTACACCTTC.

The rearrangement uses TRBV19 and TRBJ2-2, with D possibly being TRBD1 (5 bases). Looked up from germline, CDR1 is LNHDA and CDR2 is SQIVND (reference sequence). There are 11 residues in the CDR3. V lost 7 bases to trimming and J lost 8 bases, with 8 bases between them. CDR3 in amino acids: CASTRTGELFF. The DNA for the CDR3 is TGTGCCAGTACACGGACAGGGGAGCTGTTTTTT. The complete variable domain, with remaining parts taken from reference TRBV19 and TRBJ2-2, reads DGGITQSPKYLFRKEGQNVTLSCEQNLNHDAMYWYRQDPGQGLRLIYYSQIVNDFQKGDIAEGYSVSREKKESFPLTVTSAQKNPTAFYLCASTRTGELFFGEGSRLTVL.

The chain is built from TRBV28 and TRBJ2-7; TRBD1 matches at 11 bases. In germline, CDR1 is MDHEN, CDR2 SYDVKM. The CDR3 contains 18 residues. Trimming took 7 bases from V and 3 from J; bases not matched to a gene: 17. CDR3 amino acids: CASTNSGTGGSEIYEQYF. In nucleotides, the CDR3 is TGTGCCAGCACCAACTCGGGGACAGGGGGATCGGAAATCTACGAGCAGTACTTC.

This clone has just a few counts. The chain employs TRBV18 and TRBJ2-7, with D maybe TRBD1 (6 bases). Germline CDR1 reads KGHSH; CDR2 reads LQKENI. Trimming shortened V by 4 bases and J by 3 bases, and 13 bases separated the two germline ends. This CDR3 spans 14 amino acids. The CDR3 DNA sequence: TGTGCCAGCTCACACTGGGACAAACTCTACGAGCAGTACTTC. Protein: CASSHWDKLYEQYF.

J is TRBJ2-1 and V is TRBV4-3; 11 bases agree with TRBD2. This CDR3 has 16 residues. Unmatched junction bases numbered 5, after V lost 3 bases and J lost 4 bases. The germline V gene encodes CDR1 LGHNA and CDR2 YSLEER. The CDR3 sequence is CASSHRLAGSYNEQFF. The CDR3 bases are TGCGCCAGCAGCCACAGACTAGCGGGATCTTACAATGAGCAGTTCTTC.

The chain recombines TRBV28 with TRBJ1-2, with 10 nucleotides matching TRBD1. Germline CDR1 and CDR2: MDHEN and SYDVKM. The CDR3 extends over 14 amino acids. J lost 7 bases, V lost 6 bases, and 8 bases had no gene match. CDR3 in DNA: TGTGCCAGCAGGCCGGGACAGGGGTCTTCTGGCTACACCTTC. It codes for CASRPGQGSSGYTF.